This T cell receptor (beta chain) stems from a study of T cell repertoires in aging, cancer and after chemotherapy. Rearranged V-D-J TRB sequences were amplified with a mixed TRB-A/B primer pool. Each CDR3 protein is one row after TCRdb ran MiXCR on the multiplex PCR reads. The sample lists about 4,800 distinct CDR3 sequences, 20% to 30% occurring once. The template was genomic DNA from peripheral blood, not RNA. As regards this clonotype: What it recognizes is unknown.

Study results and caveats: In each cancer cohort, median generation probability increased across chemotherapy, suggesting thymic output rebounded.

This CDR3 contains 15 residues. The V and J ends lost 1 base and 2 bases respectively, with 9 bases between them. The germline gives CDR1 DFQATT, CDR2 SNEGSKA (reference sequence). The sequence was obtained from a human donor with a blood cancer. The chain uses TRBV20-1 and TRBJ1-6, with D maybe TRBD1 (6 bases). Sequencing used blood. The CDR3 reads CSARVQGPYNSPLHF. For the CDR3, the DNA is TGCAGTGCTAGAGTTCAGGGGCCCTATAATTCACCCCTCCACTTT.